This TCR beta chain derives from a study of OX40 agonist ivuxolimab in advanced cancers. Sequencing was performed with immunoSEQ multiplex PCR; in TCRdb, only in-frame clones are kept and a portion is missing. The sample contains roughly 68,000 clones, 83% of which appear only once. This clone appeared once. The receptor's source is an adult with an advanced solid tumor such as melanoma, head and neck, liver or kidney cancer. The specimen was CD4+ or CD8+ T cells sorted from blood, collected in a trial of the OX40 agonist ivuxolimab.

In DNA, the CDR3 is TGTGCCAGCAGTCCCCAGGACAGGGCCAATCAGCCCCAGCATTTT. This sequence encodes CASSPQDRANQPQHF. V usage is TRBV6-6 and J usage is TRBJ1-5; 8 positions agree with TRBD1. Germline CDR1 and CDR2: MNHNY and SVGAGI (reference sequence). Trimming cost V 5 bases and J 3 bases; bases outside gene matches: 6. This CDR3 comprises 15 residues.